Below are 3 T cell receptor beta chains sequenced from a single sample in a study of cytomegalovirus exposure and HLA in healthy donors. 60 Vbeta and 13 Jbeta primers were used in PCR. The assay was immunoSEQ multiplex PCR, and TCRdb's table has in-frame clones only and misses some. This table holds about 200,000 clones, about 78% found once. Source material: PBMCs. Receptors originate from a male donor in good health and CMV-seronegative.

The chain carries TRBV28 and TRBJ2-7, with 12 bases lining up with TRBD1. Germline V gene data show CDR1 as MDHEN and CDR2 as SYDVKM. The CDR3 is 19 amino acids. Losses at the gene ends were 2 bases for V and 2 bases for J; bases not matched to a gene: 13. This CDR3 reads CASSLPSTGTGGTAYEQYF. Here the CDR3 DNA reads TGTGCCAGCAGTTTACCTTCAACCGGGACAGGGGGCACGGCCTACGAGCAGTACTTC.

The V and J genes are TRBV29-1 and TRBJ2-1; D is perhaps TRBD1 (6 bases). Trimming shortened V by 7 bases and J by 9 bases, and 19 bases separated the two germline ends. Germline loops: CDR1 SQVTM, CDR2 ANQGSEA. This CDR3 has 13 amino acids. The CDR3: CSAENLQGLEQFF. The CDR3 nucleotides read TGCAGCGCTGAGAACCTACAGGGTCTTGAGCAGTTCTTC.

This chain's CDR3 is CASSKAGSGANVLTF. In nucleotides, the CDR3 is TGTGCCAGCAGCAAGGCTGGCTCTGGGGCCAACGTCCTGACTTTC. This sequence joins TRBV21-1 and TRBJ2-6; the listed D gene, TRBD1, was not tested against the DNA. TRBV21-1 is labeled a pseudogene. The length of the CDR3 is 15 residues.